These T cell receptor beta chains were read from a single sample in a study of cytomegalovirus exposure and HLA in healthy donors. Assay: immunoSEQ multiplex PCR; the TCRdb copy retains only in-frame clones and omits some. This repertoire shows 95,000 to 120,000 clones, approximately 85% found once; its top ten account for roughly 3%. Source material: PBMCs. The receptors originated from a woman aged 18 to 35 in good health and CMV-seronegative. Both conserved end residues are part of each CDR3. A D gene is named only where the DNA matches it firmly. A clone size is listed for some rows: how often the clone was seen (once, few, many), or a class if it is expanded.

J | D | size | V | CDR3 | DNA
TRBJ2-3 | TRBD2 | - | TRBV5-4 | CASSLVAGGPDPDTQYF | TGTGCCAGCAGCTTGGTTGCGGGGGGCCCGGATCCAGATACGCAGTATTTT
TRBJ2-2 | TRBD1 | - | TRBV2 | CASSADRGRDGELFF | TGTGCCAGCAGCGCTGACAGGGGGCGGGACGGGGAGCTGTTTTTT
TRBJ1-2 | - | - | TRBV27 | CASSRRGANYGYTF | TGTGCCAGCAGCCGACGGGGAGCTAACTATGGCTACACCTTC
TRBJ2-3 | TRBD2 | - | TRBV25-1 | CASSENGTRGGTDTQYF | TGTGCCAGCAGCGAAAACGGGACTAGGGGGGGCACAGATACGCAGTATTTT
TRBJ2-7 | TRBD1 | - | TRBV18 | CASSPGTGAREQYF | TGTGCCAGCTCACCAGGGACAGGGGCGCGCGAGCAGTACTTC
TRBJ1-1 | - | - | TRBV6-1 | CASTLTGTAEAFF | TGTGCCAGCACTCTAACAGGGACGGCTGAAGCTTTCTTT
TRBJ1-5 | - | - | TRBV19 | CASSIEPEPQHF | TGTGCCAGTAGTATAGAGCCGGAGCCCCAGCATTTT
TRBJ1-5 | TRBD1 | - | TRBV25-1 | CASSEGQGEETQPQHF | TGTGCCAGCAGTGAGGGACAGGGGGAGGAAACCCAGCCCCAGCATTTT
TRBJ2-1 | TRBD2 | - | TRBV6-6 | CASSQRTSANNEQFF | TGTGCCAGCAGTCAAAGGACTAGCGCCAACAATGAGCAGTTCTTC
TRBJ1-1 | - | - | TRBV9 | CASTPQGITEAFF | TGTGCCAGCACCCCCCAGGGGATCACTGAAGCTTTCTTT
TRBJ2-7 | - | - | TRBV21-1 | CASSNRGSVHEQYF | TGTGCCAGCAGCAACAGGGGGTCGGTACACGAGCAGTACTTC
TRBJ2-5 | TRBD1 | - | TRBV13 | CASSQGVSGMETQYF | TGTGCCAGCAGCCAGGGGGTTTCCGGGATGGAGACCCAGTACTTC
TRBJ2-7 | - | - | TRBV5-1 | CASSLRGYEQYF | TGCGCCAGCAGCTTGCGGGGCTACGAGCAGTACTTC
TRBJ2-3 | - | - | TRBV19 | CASSPSTDTQYF | TGTGCCAGTAGTCCTAGCACAGATACGCAGTATTTT
TRBJ1-2 | TRBD1 | - | TRBV5-1 | CASRSPDRNPKGYTF | TGCGCCAGCAGATCCCCGGACAGGAACCCTAAGGGCTACACCTTC
TRBJ2-3 | - | - | TRBV15 | CATSRDGASDTQYF | TGTGCCACCAGCAGAGATGGGGCTTCAGATACGCAGTATTTT
TRBJ2-1 | TRBD2 | - | TRBV30 | CAWRIAGLSYNEQFF | TGTGCCTGGAGAATAGCGGGCTTATCCTACAATGAGCAGTTCTTC
TRBJ2-7 | TRBD1 | - | TRBV7-8 | CASSLGQSTYEQYF | TGTGCCAGCAGCTTGGGACAGTCAACCTACGAGCAGTACTTC
TRBJ1-2 | TRBD1 | - | TRBV4-1 | CASSPGQGQFHGYTF | TGCGCCAGCAGTCCCGGACAGGGGCAATTTCATGGCTACACCTTC
TRBJ2-5 | TRBD2 | - | TRBV10-3 | CAISLGTSGQETQYF | TGTGCCATCAGTCTTGGGACTAGCGGCCAAGAGACCCAGTACTTC
TRBJ2-7 | TRBD2 | - | TRBV4-1 | CASSQDSLAGGLYEQYF | TGCGCCAGCAGCCAAGATTCCCTAGCGGGGGGGCTCTACGAGCAGTACTTC
TRBJ2-1 | - | - | TRBV5-6 | CASTISGSTNEQFF | TGTGCCAGCACCATTTCCGGGTCTACCAATGAGCAGTTCTTC
TRBJ1-2 | - | - | TRBV5-1 | CASSSTDFSKWVQGAAPLYGYTF | TGCGCCAGCAGCTCCACCGACTTCAGTAAATGGGTCCAAGGGGCAGCTCCCCTCTATGGCTACACCTTC
TRBJ2-7 | - | - | TRBV7-8 | CASSRNRDNSEQYF | TGTGCCAGCAGTCGGAACAGGGATAACTCCGAGCAGTACTTC
TRBJ1-2 | TRBD1 | - | TRBV5-1 | CASSSQGAWGYTF | TGCGCCAGCAGCTCCCAGGGGGCCTGGGGCTACACCTTC
TRBJ1-4 | - | - | TRBV6-1 | CASSNYNEKLFF | TGTGCCAGCAGTAATTATAATGAAAAACTGTTTTTT
TRBJ1-5 | - | - | TRBV27 | CASSYTGSDGPQHF | TGTGCCAGCAGTTATACGGGGTCAGACGGGCCCCAGCATTTT
TRBJ1-6 | - | once | TRBV2 | CASSEVGQANSPLHF | TGTGCCAGCAGTGAAGTCGGCCAGGCCAATTCACCCCTCCACTTT
TRBJ1-6 | - | - | TRBV6-5 | CASSYSGGDNSPLHF | TGTGCCAGCAGTTACTCGGGCGGGGATAATTCACCCCTCCACTTT
TRBJ1-2 | - | - | TRBV10-3 | CAVRPTGIGGYTF | TGTGCCGTTCGCCCTACAGGGATCGGAGGCTACACCTTC
TRBJ1-1 | - | - | TRBV4-1 | CASSQEGQGTRTFF | TGCGCCAGCAGCCAAGAAGGGCAGGGGACGAGAACTTTCTTT
TRBJ2-3 | - | - | TRBV27 | CAIGISSTDTQYF | TGTGCCATCGGGATATCTAGCACAGATACGCAGTATTTT
TRBJ1-6 | TRBD1 | - | TRBV19 | CASSRRDRSDNSPLHF | TGTGCCAGTAGTCGCCGGGACAGGTCGGATAATTCACCCCTCCACTTT
TRBJ1-2 | TRBD1 | - | TRBV5-1 | CASSIKYRLQGAIGGYTF | TGCGCCAGCAGCATCAAGTATAGGCTACAGGGGGCGATCGGTGGCTACACCTTC
TRBJ2-3 | TRBD2 | - | TRBV2 | CASIPAGGSTDTQYF | TGTGCCAGCATTCCAGCGGGGGGATCCACAGATACGCAGTATTTT
TRBJ2-5 | - | - | TRBV4-1 | CASVGDWTDQETQYF | TGCGCCAGCGTGGGAGACTGGACTGATCAAGAGACCCAGTACTTC
TRBJ2-7 | - | - | TRBV19 | CASSIDRGGYEQYF | TGTGCCAGTAGTATAGATAGGGGCGGATACGAGCAGTACTTC
TRBJ1-5 | TRBD1 | - | TRBV29-1 | CSVGQGNQPQHF | TGCAGCGTCGGACAGGGGAATCAGCCCCAGCATTTT
TRBJ1-1 | - | - | TRBV5-4 | CASSLGRGNTEAFF | TGTGCCAGCAGCTTGGGTAGGGGGAACACTGAAGCTTTCTTT